This T cell receptor (beta chain) came from a study of OX40 agonist ivuxolimab in advanced cancers. Overall study: Three patients got partial responses; one had hepatocellular carcinoma and two had cutaneous melanoma. Study observations and caveats: Blood T cells, both CD4+ and CD8+, expanded clonally by week 6 at 0.1 to 3.0 mg/kg. Among T cells, CD8+ cells averaged more expanded clones than CD4+ cells.

Systemic immunosuppression or a history of autoimmune disease excluded patients. Here immunoSEQ multiplex PCR was the method, and the copy in TCRdb shows in-frame clones only, minus some. The sample has 34,000 or so clones, roughly 80% seen once. On this clone itself: No antigen is known for it.

The clonotype comes from an adult with an advanced solid tumor such as melanoma, head and neck, liver or kidney cancer. Here the sequenced sample was CD4+ or CD8+ T cells sorted from blood, taken in a trial of the OX40 agonist ivuxolimab.

The chain's CDR3 is CATYVRLADLYEQYF. The CDR3 DNA sequence: TGCGCCACCTACGTTCGACTAGCGGATTTATACGAGCAGTACTTC. This sequence joins TRBV23-1 and TRBJ2-7; 9 nucleotides line up with TRBD2. TRBV23-1 has ORF status, its function being uncertain. J gave up 4 bases and V 10 bases, and 14 bases lay outside the gene matches. This CDR3 spans 15 amino acids.